This T cell receptor (beta chain) is drawn from a study of blood T cell repertoires in COVID-19 (dated by TCRdb to 2018 to 2020). As for the study more broadly: Collaborator samples came from the United States, Italy and Spain and covered acute and convalescent phases of COVID-19. Samples were obtained from the ongoing ImmuneRACE study (first 160 participants) and from 1,254 subjects provided by 6 global collaborators. HLA class I and class II types, where available, came from metadata supplied by the sample provider rather than from assay-based typing. Subjects who had been exposed to COVID-19, were actively infected with it, or had recovered from it provided the deeply sampled blood TCRbeta repertoires that made up the dataset. The repertoires were made available in a free public database intended to serve as a resource for research on the immune response to SARS-CoV-2. Nearly every sample came with metadata listing a de-identified subject ID, COVID-19 status, age in years and sex. The material from the prospective study consisted of cDNA or gDNA derived from T cells, B-cell-depleted T cells, or PBMCs. Findings and caveats that apply to the study as a whole: The quantity of clinical and demographic metadata differed by source and by participant and was supplied without curation.

TCRbeta CDR3 regions were amplified from genomic DNA by means of the immunoSEQ Assay, a bias-controlled multiplex PCR. Regarding the original processing steps: Nucleated cell counts per sample were estimated from amplification of reference gene primers within the assay. To quantify the absolute abundance of each unique TCRbeta CDR3 rearrangement, sequence reads were collapsed and filtered. Productive Simpson clonality was computed per sample as the square root of Simpson's diversity index over productive rearrangements. TCRdb's version of the immuneACCESS table is confined to in-frame rearrangements and falls short of the full clone set. An unresolved V gene accounts for under half of the shortfall where checked; the remainder is of unknown origin. V and J calls and clone size are given by that table; D and trimming were obtained from the DNA. The sample data list around 200,000 clones, and around 80% of these were observed just once. The leading ten clones occupy roughly 12% of the sample.

Collaborating institutions collected whole blood in K2EDTA tubes following their own protocols. Collaborator samples were shipped for TCRbeta analysis as frozen whole blood, isolated PBMCs, or DNA extracted from either sample type. A remark on this clone: There is no known antigen for this receptor. No clone much larger than this one lies a single base away; base qualities are absent.

Including cysteine and phenylalanine, the CDR3 has 16 amino acids. The DNA shown is the 48-base CDR3, in frame from base 1. After removal of 5 bases from V and 3 bases from J, the junction retains 10 bases not matched to a gene. Per the germline V gene (reference sequence), SEHNR is the CDR1 and FQNEAQ is the CDR2. The clonotype comes from a woman between 50 and 59 years old with acute or convalescent COVID-19. The V gene is TRBV7-9 and the J gene is TRBJ2-3; TRBD2 matches 8 bases in the middle. Input material: peripheral blood. DNA sequence: TGTGCCAGCAGCCAAAACCCGGGACTAGGAACAGATACGCAGTATTTT. Translation gives CASSQNPGLGTDTQYF.